The following is a TCR beta chain sequence with its context. The antigen is not known. The sample comes from a study of cytomegalovirus exposure and HLA in healthy donors. Donors showed nominal health when sampled, although they likely had unrecorded immune exposures. The PCR made use of 60 Vbeta and 13 Jbeta primers. Some clones are missing from TCRdb's copy, which holds only in-frame ones; the method was immunoSEQ multiplex PCR. The repertoire includes roughly 120,000 clones, roughly three quarters of them detected once, and 4% to 5.5% sits in the top ten. Study-wide results and limits: Presence/absence analyses rested on an assumption that sequencing depth was roughly uniform across donors. When analyzed later, a missense DCLRE1C variant was found to be linked to TCR beta V- and J-gene trimming.

CDR3 length equals 13 residues. Germline loops: CDR1 SGHTA, CDR2 FQGNSA. V lost 2 bases and J lost 6, with 10 bases in between. The chain recombines TRBV7-2 with TRBJ1-2; D is possibly TRBD1 (5 bases). Sequenced: PBMCs. The TCR comes from a man aged 25 to 40 in good health and CMV-seropositive. The CDR3 region is CASSLRGGDGYTF. Written as DNA, the CDR3 is TGTGCCAGCAGCTTACGTGGAGGGGATGGCTACACCTTC.